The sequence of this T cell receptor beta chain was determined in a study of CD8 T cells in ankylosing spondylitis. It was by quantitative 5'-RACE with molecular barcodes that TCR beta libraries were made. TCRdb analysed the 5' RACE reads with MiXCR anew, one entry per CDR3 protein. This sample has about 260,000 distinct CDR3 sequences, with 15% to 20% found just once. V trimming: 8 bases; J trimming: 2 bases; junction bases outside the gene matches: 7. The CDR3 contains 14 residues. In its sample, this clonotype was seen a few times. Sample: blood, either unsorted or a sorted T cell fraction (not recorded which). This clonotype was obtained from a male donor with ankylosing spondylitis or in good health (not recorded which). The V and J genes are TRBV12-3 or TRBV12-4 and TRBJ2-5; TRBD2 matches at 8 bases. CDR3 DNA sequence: TGTGCCAGCCGGGCGGGGGGTCAACAAGAGACCCAGTACTTC. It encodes CASRAGGQQETQYF.